This T cell receptor beta chain was identified during a study of T cells in Graves' hyperthyroidism and ophthalmopathy. There are many counts of this clonotype. Its antigen is as yet unknown. Overall study results and limits: Blood held most thyroid clonotypes expanded above 0.001 frequency.

Stable hyperthyroidism: no ophthalmopathy progression over 18 months of follow-up. Recently diagnosed hyperthyroidism of less than 2 months' duration affected patients aged 18 to 65. Germline assignment: CDR1 KGHSH and CDR2 LQKENI. Germline trimming cut 3 bases from V and 4 bases from J; bases unmatched to any gene: 4. This CDR3 contains 15 residues. What was amplified from RNA transcripts were TCR beta CDR3 regions. When the TCR CDR3 underwent first-round RT-PCR, the HTBI primer set was used. Each CDR3 protein is one row after TCRdb ran MiXCR on the multiplex PCR reads. This repertoire shows around 350,000 distinct CDR3 sequences, about 13% found once; its top ten account for around 9.2%.

The sample consisted of blood. This receptor was obtained from a young woman with Graves' hyperthyroidism. This chain links TRBV18 with TRBJ1-4, with 8 bases that match TRBD1. CDR3 nucleotides: TGTGCCAGCTCACCCGGACAGGGACTTAATGAAAAACTGTTTTTT. Protein product: CASSPGQGLNEKLFF.